These T cell receptor beta chains were read from a single sample in a study of blood T cells in healthy people across ages. A single record per CDR3 protein comes from TCRdb applying MiXCR to the 5' RACE reads. The sample shows about 830,000 distinct CDR3 sequences, roughly 60% of them seen only once. Source material: blood. All receptors derive from a man aged 25-45 years in good health. Each CDR3 is given with its conserved first and last residue. The order of the fields is V gene, D gene, J gene, clone size, CDR3 DNA, CDR3 protein. D genes are given only for firm matches. Expanded clones are given a class, and other clones once, few, many or no size at all.

TRBV10-3	TRBD1	TRBJ2-7	.	TGTGCCATCAGTGGACAGGGAGACTACGAGCAGTACTTC	CAISGQGDYEQYF
TRBV7-9	TRBD1	TRBJ1-2	many	TGTGCCAGCAGCACAGGGGAGGTGGGCTACACCTTC	CASSTGEVGYTF
TRBV28	.	TRBJ1-1	.	TGTGCCAGCAGCCCGGGGGGGAGGGCTTTCTTT	CASSPGGRAFF
TRBV5-1	.	TRBJ1-1	.	TGCGCCAGCAGCGTTCCGGGGGACACTGAAGCTTTCTTT	CASSVPGDTEAFF
TRBV12-3/TRBV12-4	.	TRBJ2-1	.	TGTGCCAGCGAACGGGGTAACTCCTACAATGAGCAGTTCTTC	CASERGNSYNEQFF
TRBV29-1	.	TRBJ2-7	.	TGCAGCGTACGACGGAATTACGAGCAGTACTTC	CSVRRNYEQYF
TRBV4-3	.	TRBJ2-1	.	TGCGCCAGCAGCGAACAGGGTTGGGGTAGTGAGCAGTTCTTC	CASSEQGWGSEQFF
TRBV3-1	.	TRBJ2-1	.	TGTGCCAGCAGCCCCCAGGGAGGGGGGGCGAACAATGAGCAGTTCTTC	CASSPQGGGANNEQFF
TRBV6-1	.	TRBJ2-5	.	TGTGCCAGCAACCAAGCAGGGGAAGAGACCCAGTACTTC	CASNQAGEETQYF
TRBV14	.	TRBJ2-7	.	TGTGCCAGCAGCCCACATCCCGGGGGCTACGAGCAGTACTTC	CASSPHPGGYEQYF